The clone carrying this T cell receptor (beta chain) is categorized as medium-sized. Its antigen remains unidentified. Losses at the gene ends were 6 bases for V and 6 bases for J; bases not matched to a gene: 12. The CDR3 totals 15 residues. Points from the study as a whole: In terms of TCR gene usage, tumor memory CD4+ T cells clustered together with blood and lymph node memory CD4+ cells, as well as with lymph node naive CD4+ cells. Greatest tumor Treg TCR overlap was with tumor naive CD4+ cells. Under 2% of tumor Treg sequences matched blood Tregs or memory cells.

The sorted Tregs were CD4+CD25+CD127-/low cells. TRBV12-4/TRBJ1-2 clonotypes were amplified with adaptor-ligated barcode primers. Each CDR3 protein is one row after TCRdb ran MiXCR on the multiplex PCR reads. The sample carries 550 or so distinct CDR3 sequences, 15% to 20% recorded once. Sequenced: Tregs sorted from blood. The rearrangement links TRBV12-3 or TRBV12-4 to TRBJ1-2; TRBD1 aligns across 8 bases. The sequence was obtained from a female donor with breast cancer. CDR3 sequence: CASSFGTGGGNGYTF. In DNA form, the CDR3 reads TGTGCCAGCAGCTTCGGGACAGGCGGTGGAAATGGCTACACCTTC.